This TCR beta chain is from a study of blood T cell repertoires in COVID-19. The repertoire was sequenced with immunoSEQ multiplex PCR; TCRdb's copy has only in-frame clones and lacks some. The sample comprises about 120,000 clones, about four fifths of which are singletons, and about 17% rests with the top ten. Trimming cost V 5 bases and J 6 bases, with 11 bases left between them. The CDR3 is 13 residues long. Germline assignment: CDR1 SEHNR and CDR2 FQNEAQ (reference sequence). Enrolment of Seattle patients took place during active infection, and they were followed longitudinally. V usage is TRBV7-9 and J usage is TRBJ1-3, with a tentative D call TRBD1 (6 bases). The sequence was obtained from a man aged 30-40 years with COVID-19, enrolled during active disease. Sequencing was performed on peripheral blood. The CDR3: CASSGQNVNTIYF. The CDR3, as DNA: TGTGCCAGCAGCGGACAGAATGTAAACACCATATATTTT.